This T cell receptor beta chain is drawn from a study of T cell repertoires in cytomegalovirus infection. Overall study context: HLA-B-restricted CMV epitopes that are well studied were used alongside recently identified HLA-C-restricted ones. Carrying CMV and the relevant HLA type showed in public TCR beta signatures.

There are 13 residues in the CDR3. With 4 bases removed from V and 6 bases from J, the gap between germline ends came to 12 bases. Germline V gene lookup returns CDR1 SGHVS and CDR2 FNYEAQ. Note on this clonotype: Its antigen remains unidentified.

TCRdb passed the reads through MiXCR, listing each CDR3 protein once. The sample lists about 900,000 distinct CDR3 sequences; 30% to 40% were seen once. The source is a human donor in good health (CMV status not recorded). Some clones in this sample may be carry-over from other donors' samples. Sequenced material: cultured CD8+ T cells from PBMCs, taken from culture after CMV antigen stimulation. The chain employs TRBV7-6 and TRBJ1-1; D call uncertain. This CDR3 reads CASSSEGAPEAFF. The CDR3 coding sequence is TGTGCCAGCAGCTCAGAGGGAGCTCCTGAAGCTTTCTTT.